Presented here are 11 T cell receptor beta chains from one specimen sequenced in a study of T cell responses to AZD1222 COVID-19 vaccine. Profiling relied on immunoSEQ multiplex PCR, and the TCRdb table lists in-frame clones only, not all of them. The profile shows some 120,000 clones, roughly 93% of them singletons. The sequencing here drew on peripheral blood, taken 28 days after the second AZD1222 dose. The receptors originated from an adult who received the AZD1222 COVID-19 vaccine.

Only one count was recorded for this clone. The chain carries TRBV5-1 and TRBJ1-1, with 7 bases fitting TRBD1. Germline V gene lookup returns CDR1 SGHRS and CDR2 YFSETQ. This CDR3 region has 14 residues. Unmatched junction bases numbered 4, after V lost 4 bases and J lost 1 base. CDR3 in DNA: TGCGCCAGCAGCCCGGGGACAGCGAACACTGAAGCTTTCTTT. Its protein is CASSPGTANTEAFF. The whole variable domain, filled in from reference TRBV5-1 and TRBJ1-1, reads KAGVTQTPRYLIKTRGQQVTLSCSPISGHRSVSWYQQTPGQGLQFLFEYFSETQRNKGNFPGRFSGRQFSNSRSEMNVSTLELGDSALYLCASSPGTANTEAFFGQGTRLTVV.

The V call is TRBV29-1, the J call TRBJ1-1; TRBD1 might be the D (6 bases). This CDR3 is built from 14 residues. Trimming took 6 bases from V and 2 from J, leaving 16 bases between them. Germline lookup yields CDR1 SQVTM and CDR2 ANQGSEA. CDR3 amino acids: CSVVSGTLNTEAFF. CDR3 bases: TGCAGCGTCGTATCCGGGACACTCAACACTGAAGCTTTCTTT.

V and J are TRBV28 and TRBJ2-5; unclear D gene. This CDR3 region has 13 residues. The germline gives CDR1 MDHEN, CDR2 SYDVKM. Trimming left V 6 bases short and J 7 bases short, with 15 bases between. In DNA, the CDR3 is TGTGCCAGCAGAGACCGCGCACTGGGGACCCAGTACTTC. Protein product: CASRDRALGTQYF.

The genes are TRBV28 and TRBJ2-1, with TRBD1 as a possible D gene (7 bases). The CDR3 length is 16 residues. Between the trimmed V and J ends, which lost 6 bases and 9 bases, there was a span of 24 bases. Germline V lookup: CDR1 MDHEN, CDR2 SYDVKM. The CDR3 DNA is TGTGCCAGCAGCCTCACTTGGGGAACAGGGGAGGTTGAGCAGTTCTTC. It codes for CASSLTWGTGEVEQFF. The complete variable domain, with remaining parts taken from reference TRBV28 and TRBJ2-1, reads DVKVTQSSRYLVKRTGEKVFLECVQDMDHENMFWYRQDPGLGLRLIYFSYDVKMKEKGDIPEGYSVSREKKERFSLILESASTNQTSMYLCASSLTWGTGEVEQFFGPGTRLTVL.

The table lists this clone with a count of one. The V call is TRBV7-7, the J call TRBJ2-7; 9 bases are shared with TRBD2. Germline values: CDR1 SSHAT, CDR2 FNYEAQ (reference sequence). This CDR3 has 14 amino acids. CDR3 residues: CATLSGGLSYEQYF. The DNA of the CDR3 is TGTGCTACCCTTAGCGGGGGCCTCTCCTACGAGCAGTACTTC.

The V call is TRBV5-1, the J call TRBJ1-2; TRBD1 matches at 7 bases. V gave up 4 bases and J gave up 8 bases; unmatched junction bases: 5. There are 12 residues in the CDR3. CDR1 is SGHRS, CDR2 YFSETQ, per germline. Here the CDR3 DNA reads TGCGCCAGCAGCCCGCAACAGGGGGGCTACACCTTC. Translated: CASSPQQGGYTF.

In DNA, the CDR3 is TGTGCCAGCAAAGGGAAGGGGGGCACTGAAGCTTTCTTT. It encodes CASKGKGGTEAFF. J is TRBJ1-1 and V is TRBV6-5; a weak D match, TRBD1 (6 bases). Trimming cost V 7 bases and J 4 bases, with 13 bases left between them. CDR1 and CDR2 from the germline V gene are MNHEY and SVGAGI. The CDR3 is 13 residues long.

The chain joins TRBV9 to TRBJ1-2, with D tentatively TRBD1 (5 bases). This CDR3 comprises 14 residues. The germline V gene encodes CDR1 SGDLS and CDR2 YYNGEE. V lost 0 bases and J lost 5, with 11 bases in between. Written as DNA, the CDR3 is TGTGCCAGCAGCGTAGATGACAGCCTATATGGCTACACCTTC. Translation gives CASSVDDSLYGYTF.

The J gene is TRBJ1-2, the V gene TRBV28; D remains ambiguous. V was cut by 8 bases and J by 0 bases, with 13 bases left in between. The CDR3 has 14 residues. CDR1 and CDR2 (germline): MDHEN, SYDVKM. CDR3 region: CASGRTPTNYGYTF. The CDR3 DNA reads as TGTGCCAGCGGGCGGACGCCTACTAACTATGGCTACACCTTC.

CDR3 sequence: CASSLTAESYEKLFF. The CDR3, as DNA: TGCGCCAGCAGCTTGACGGCAGAGTCCTATGAAAAACTGTTTTTT. The rearrangement joins TRBV5-1 to TRBJ1-4; no clear D. CDR1 is SGHRS, CDR2 YFSETQ, per germline. The CDR3 length is 15 residues. V dropped 1 base and J dropped 6 bases, with 13 bases sitting between them. Filled out from reference TRBV5-1 and TRBJ1-4, the complete variable domain reads KAGVTQTPRYLIKTRGQQVTLSCSPISGHRSVSWYQQTPGQGLQFLFEYFSETQRNKGNFPGRFSGRQFSNSRSEMNVSTLELGDSALYLCASSLTAESYEKLFFGSGTQLSVL.

As concerns this clone: Germline is not matched at one junction end, which may reflect a read error. The chain has TRBV3-1 (or the pseudogene TRBV3-2) and TRBJ2-4; D not certain. Germline V lookup: CDR1 LGHDT, CDR2 YNNKEL (reference sequence). There are 15 residues in the CDR3. CDR3 sequence: CASSQDHEAQNIQYF. CDR3 nucleotide sequence: TGTGCCAGCAGCCAAGATCATGAAGCCCAAAACATTCAGTACTTC.